This is a list of T cell receptor beta chains from one sample in a study of blood T cell repertoires in COVID-19. Here immunoSEQ multiplex PCR was the method, and the copy in TCRdb shows in-frame clones only, minus some. The sample has 310,000 or so clones, more than 85% seen once. Sequencing was performed on peripheral blood. The origin of the receptors is a man in his 70s with acute or convalescent COVID-19. The CDR3 runs from the conserved cysteine through the conserved F or W. A D gene is named only where the DNA matches it firmly. Clone size, where shown, is once, few, many, or a class for clones that have expanded.

d_call j_call v_call cdr3_length clone_size cdr3_aa cdr3_nt
. TRBJ1-6 TRBV3-1/TRBV3-2 16 . CAYRVSSSSYNSPLHF TGTGCCTACAGGGTTAGTTCAAGCTCCTATAATTCACCCCTCCACTTT
TRBD1 TRBJ2-2 TRBV7-2 16 . CASSLVQGAGTGELFF TGTGCCAGCAGCTTAGTTCAGGGGGCGGGCACCGGGGAGCTGTTTTTT
TRBD1 TRBJ1-2 TRBV18 15 . CASSPGTGANYGYTF TGTGCCAGCTCACCAGGGACAGGGGCTAACTATGGCTACACCTTC
. TRBJ1-5 TRBV30 16 . CAWRPTVSYSNQPQHF TGTGCCTGGAGACCCACCGTGAGTTATAGCAATCAGCCCCAGCATTTT
. TRBJ1-1 TRBV7-9 15 . CASSLEVGGGTEAFF TGTGCCAGCAGCTTAGAAGTGGGGGGAGGTACTGAAGCTTTCTTT
. TRBJ1-4 TRBV25-1 14 . CASGYQGTNEKLFF TGTGCCAGCGGGTACCAGGGAACTAATGAAAAACTGTTTTTT
. TRBJ1-5 TRBV19 16 . CASSRPGDYSNQPQHF TGTGCCAGTAGTCGCCCAGGGGATTATAGCAATCAGCCCCAGCATTTT
. TRBJ2-7 TRBV11-2 14 . CASSTLEGYYEQYF TGTGCCAGCAGTACACTGGAGGGATACTACGAGCAGTACTTC
. TRBJ1-4 TRBV18 15 . CASSPPNTPNEKLFF TGTGCCAGCTCACCACCGAACACCCCTAATGAAAAACTGTTTTTT
TRBD2 TRBJ2-5 TRBV6-5 15 . CASSPGLAGVETQYF TGTGCCAGCAGCCCGGGACTAGCGGGAGTAGAGACCCAGTACTTC
. TRBJ1-1 TRBV6-5 14 . CASSYEGARTEAFF TGTGCCAGCAGTTACGAGGGAGCAAGAACTGAAGCTTTCTTT
. TRBJ2-2 TRBV9 14 few CASSVGGRTGELFF TGTGCCAGCAGCGTAGGGGGCCGTACCGGGGAGCTGTTTTTT
TRBD1 TRBJ2-7 TRBV5-1 14 few CASSLTGTGGEQYF TGCGCCAGCAGCCTCACCGGGACAGGGGGCGAGCAGTACTTC
. TRBJ2-2 TRBV3-1/TRBV3-2 16 . CASRLRGTQNTGELFF TGTGCCAGCCGACTCCGAGGGACACAGAACACCGGGGAGCTGTTTTTT
. TRBJ2-3 TRBV7-9 14 . CASSRDPSTDTQYF TGTGCCAGCAGCCGCGATCCTAGCACAGATACGCAGTATTTT
TRBD1 TRBJ2-2 TRBV5-5 15 . CASSFEGADTGELFF TGTGCCAGCAGCTTTGAGGGGGCGGACACCGGGGAGCTGTTTTTT
. TRBJ2-2 TRBV7-2 15 few CASKSGGVGTGELFF TGTGCCAGCAAATCTGGAGGAGTCGGCACCGGGGAGCTGTTTTTT
TRBD1 TRBJ1-1 TRBV19 14 . CASREVGGRTEAFF TGTGCCAGTAGAGAAGTAGGGGGCAGGACTGAAGCTTTCTTT
TRBD2 TRBJ2-5 TRBV15 13 . CATSTGGLETQYF TGTGCCACCAGCACGGGGGGGCTCGAGACCCAGTACTTC
. TRBJ1-4 TRBV6-5 14 . CASSRGTYLEKLFF TGTGCCAGCAGCCGCGGGACCTACCTTGAAAAACTGTTTTTT
TRBD1 TRBJ1-2 TRBV13 12 . CASSGTGGGYTF TGTGCCAGCAGCGGGACAGGGGGTGGCTACACCTTC
. TRBJ1-1 TRBV5-1 15 . CASSLANIANTEAFF TGCGCCAGCAGCTTGGCCAACATCGCGAACACTGAAGCTTTCTTT
TRBD1 TRBJ2-2 TRBV5-1 14 . CASSGQGAPGELFF TGCGCCAGCAGTGGTCAGGGGGCCCCCGGGGAGCTGTTTTTT
TRBD1 TRBJ1-2 TRBV4-2 17 . CASSQAGTGLTLYGYTF TGTGCCAGCAGCCAGGCCGGGACAGGCTTAACCCTTTATGGCTACACCTTC
. TRBJ2-2 TRBV10-3 15 . CATYRQTANTGELFF TGTGCCACCTATCGACAGACCGCGAACACCGGGGAGCTGTTTTTT
. TRBJ2-2 TRBV5-1 16 . CASSLSFSGNTGELFF TGCGCCAGCAGCTTATCCTTTAGCGGGAACACCGGGGAGCTGTTTTTT
. TRBJ2-5 TRBV6-2/TRBV6-3 14 . CASSSPRVGETQYF TGTGCCAGCAGTTCCCCTCGGGTTGGAGAGACCCAGTACTTC
TRBD1 TRBJ2-2 TRBV9 19 once CASSVHQPSGQGGSGELFF TGTGCCAGCAGCGTCCATCAACCCTCGGGACAGGGCGGGAGCGGGGAGCTGTTTTTT
. TRBJ1-4 TRBV13 15 . CASSMGRVANEKLFF TGTGCCAGCAGCATGGGCAGGGTAGCTAATGAAAAACTGTTTTTT
TRBD1 TRBJ1-2 TRBV19 13 . CASTKGQGYGYTF TGTGCCAGTACCAAGGGACAGGGCTATGGCTACACCTTC
TRBD1 TRBJ2-7 TRBV28 13 . CASRDRASYEQYF TGTGCCAGCCGGGACAGGGCATCCTACGAGCAGTACTTC
. TRBJ1-4 TRBV18 13 . CASSRGRDEKLFF TGTGCCAGCTCTCGGGGAAGAGATGAAAAACTGTTTTTT
. TRBJ1-6 TRBV21-1 13 . CASRNRVNSPLHF TGTGCCAGCAGGAACAGGGTAAATTCACCCCTCCACTTT
. TRBJ1-1 TRBV14 13 . CASSHSGWTEAFF TGTGCCAGCAGCCACTCAGGTTGGACTGAAGCTTTCTTT
. TRBJ1-2 TRBV28 16 . CASTLRSSPAGGVDTF TGTGCCAGCACCCTTCGTAGTTCACCCGCGGGAGGTGTAGACACCTTC
. TRBJ1-5 TRBV24-1 14 . CATSSQGEYQPQHF TGTGCCACCAGTTCCCAGGGTGAGTATCAGCCCCAGCATTTT
. TRBJ1-2 TRBV27 14 . CASSLSVQNYGYTF TGTGCCAGCAGTTTATCGGTACAGAACTATGGCTACACCTTC
TRBD1 TRBJ2-7 TRBV19 14 once CASSTTGTAYEQYF TGTGCCAGTAGTACTACCGGGACAGCATACGAGCAGTACTTC
. TRBJ2-4 TRBV7-8 16 . CASSLASGGSRNIQYF TGTGCCAGCAGCTTAGCGTCGGGGGGCAGTAGAAACATTCAGTACTTC
. TRBJ1-1 TRBV5-1 14 . CASSLGSKNTEAFF TGCGCCAGCAGCTTGGGGAGTAAGAACACTGAAGCTTTCTTT
TRBD1 TRBJ1-3 TRBV3-1/TRBV3-2 16 . CASSQGRQGAGNTIYF TGTGCCAGCAGCCAAGGGAGACAGGGAGCAGGAAACACCATATATTTT
TRBD1 TRBJ2-7 TRBV6-6 14 . CASSYSGTAYEQYF TGTGCCAGCAGTTACTCAGGGACAGCCTACGAGCAGTACTTC
. TRBJ1-5 TRBV28 16 . CASSLVPTTSLQPQHF TGTGCCAGCAGTTTAGTCCCGACGACATCGCTGCAGCCCCAGCATTTT
TRBD2 TRBJ2-2 TRBV15 14 . CATSRVGGTGELFF TGTGCCACCAGCAGAGTCGGGGGGACCGGGGAGCTGTTTTTT
. TRBJ1-2 TRBV7-3 14 . CASSQGVQSEGYTF TGTGCCAGCAGCCAAGGGGTACAGTCGGAAGGCTACACCTTC
. TRBJ1-1 TRBV5-1 17 . CASSLVGGRPMNTEAFF TGCGCCAGCAGCTTGGTGGGGGGACGTCCTATGAACACTGAAGCTTTCTTT
. TRBJ2-1 TRBV18 17 . CASSRYTGLGTYNEQFF TGTGCCAGCTCACGATATACTGGACTGGGAACCTACAATGAGCAGTTCTTC
TRBD2 TRBJ2-1 TRBV6-2/TRBV6-3 16 . CASSYLGLASYNEQFF TGTGCCAGCAGTTACCTAGGACTAGCCTCCTACAATGAGCAGTTCTTC
. TRBJ1-5 TRBV10-3 14 . CAISESTSNQPQHF TGTGCCATCAGTGAAAGTACAAGCAATCAGCCCCAGCATTTT
TRBD1 TRBJ1-3 TRBV5-5 18 . CASSLETEGAISGNTIYF TGTGCCAGCAGCTTGGAGACCGAGGGGGCTATCTCTGGAAACACCATATATTTT
. TRBJ2-7 TRBV27 16 . CASSRATISISYEQYF TGTGCCAGCAGCCGTGCCACTATATCAATCTCCTACGAGCAGTACTTC